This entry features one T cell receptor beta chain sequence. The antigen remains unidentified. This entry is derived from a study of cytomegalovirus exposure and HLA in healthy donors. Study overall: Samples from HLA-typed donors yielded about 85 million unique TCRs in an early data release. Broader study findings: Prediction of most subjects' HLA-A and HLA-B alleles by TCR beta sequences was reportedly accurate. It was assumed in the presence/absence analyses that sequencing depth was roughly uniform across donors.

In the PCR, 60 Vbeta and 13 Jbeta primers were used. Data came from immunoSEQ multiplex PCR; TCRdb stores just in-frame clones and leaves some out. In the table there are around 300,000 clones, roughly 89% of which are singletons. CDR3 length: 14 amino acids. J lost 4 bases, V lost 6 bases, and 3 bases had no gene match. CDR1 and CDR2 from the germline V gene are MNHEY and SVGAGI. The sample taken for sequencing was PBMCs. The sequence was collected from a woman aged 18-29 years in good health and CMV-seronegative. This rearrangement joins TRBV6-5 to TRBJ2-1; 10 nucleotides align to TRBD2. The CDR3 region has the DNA TGTGCCAGCAGAATACTAGCGGGGTACAATGAGCAGTTCTTC. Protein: CASRILAGYNEQFF.